This T cell receptor beta chain was captured by sequencing in a study of control samples from healthy donors and cancer patients. This CDR3 has 15 amino acids. The junction had 8 bases not matched to a gene; V was cut back by 6 bases and J by 5 bases. Per germline, CDR1 SEHNR and CDR2 FQNEAQ (reference sequence). The table came from immunoSEQ multiplex PCR; TCRdb's copy has only in-frame clones and leaves some out. The profile shows some 120,000 clones, about 92% of them singletons. The chain carries TRBV7-9 and TRBJ2-1; 9 bases fit TRBD2. This clonotype was sampled from a man aged 50-59 years with head and neck cancer. The sample consisted of PBMCs. The CDR3 region has the DNA TGTGCCAGCAGGCCATTCGCGGGGGGGAACAATGAGCAGTTCTTC. It translates to CASRPFAGGNNEQFF.